Below are 15 T cell receptor beta chains sequenced from a single sample in a study of T cell repertoires in cytomegalovirus infection. MiXCR, applied by TCRdb to the reads, yields one record per CDR3 protein. Of approximately 100,000 distinct CDR3 sequences in the sample, more than 20% were seen once. The sample was CD8+ T cells from PBMCs. The receptor source for this set is a human donor in good health (CMV status not recorded). Some clones in this sample may be carry-over from other donors' samples.

The chain employs TRBV5-1 and TRBJ2-7, with 9 bases fitting TRBD2. V was clipped by 4 bases and J by 5 bases; unmatched bases: 7. Germline CDR1 and CDR2: SGHRS and YFSETQ. CDR3 size: 14 residues. CDR3 DNA: TGCGCCAGCAGCGCGCAGCGGGAGGTGGACGAGCAGTACTTC. Protein product: CASSAQREVDEQYF.

This clonotype was seen a few times. The chain uses TRBV10-3 and TRBJ2-1, with D perhaps TRBD1 (5 bases). CDR1 and CDR2 from the germline V gene are ENHRY and SYGVKD. The CDR3 is 15 amino acids. Deletions cut 3 bases from V and 4 bases from J, with 13 bases between. In DNA form, the CDR3 reads TGTGCCATCAGTGACGGGCAGGGTCAGTACAATGAGCAGTTCTTC. Its protein is CAISDGQGQYNEQFF.

The V call is TRBV25-1, the J call TRBJ2-7; D is possibly TRBD2 (5 bases). Germline CDR1 MGHDK, CDR2 SYGVNS. Between the trimmed V and J ends, which lost 6 bases and 1 base, there was a span of 13 bases. The CDR3 totals 14 residues. The CDR3 protein is CASSHPSGSYEQYF. DNA for the CDR3: TGTGCCAGCAGCCACCCCTCGGGGTCCTACGAGCAGTACTTC.

The genes are TRBV7-9 and TRBJ2-5, with D uncertain. The length of the CDR3 is 16 residues. Germline assignment: CDR1 SEHNR and CDR2 FQNEAQ (reference sequence). Trimming removed 3 bases at V and 2 bases at J, with 16 bases between. The CDR3, as DNA: TGTGCCAGCAGCTTTGGGCGGTCGAGTGGGCAAGAGACCCAGTACTTC. Its protein is CASSFGRSSGQETQYF.

This clonotype was observed many times. The CDR3 loop is CASSPRQGSYEQYF. DNA of the CDR3: TGTGCCAGCAGCCCACGACAGGGATCCTACGAGCAGTACTTC. The gene calls are TRBV9 and TRBJ2-7; 7 nucleotides line up with TRBD1. The CDR3 length is 14 residues. V shed 4 bases and J 1 base; nucleotides not matched to a gene: 5. CDR1 and CDR2 from the germline V gene are SGDLS and YYNGEE.

This clonotype was counted between two and nine times. The rearrangement joins TRBV6-5 to TRBJ2-7, with TRBD1 matching 7 bases. This CDR3 is built from 12 residues. Per germline, CDR1 MNHEY and CDR2 SVGAGI. The DNA of the CDR3 is TGTGTCACAGGGGTTGATTCCTACGAGCAGTACTTC. This gives the protein CVTGVDSYEQYF.

This clonotype was observed a single time. The gene calls are TRBV7-6 and TRBJ2-5; maybe TRBD2 (6 bases). The CDR3 extends over 14 amino acids. V was clipped by 3 bases and J by 5 bases, with 13 bases between them. From germline, CDR1 is SGHVS and CDR2 FNYEAQ. CDR3 region: CASSFGPAGETQYF. As DNA, the CDR3 is TGTGCCAGCAGCTTTGGACCGGCGGGGGAGACCCAGTACTTC.

This chain joins TRBV29-1 and TRBJ2-1, with a weak D call TRBD2 (5 bases). Germline values: CDR1 SQVTM, CDR2 ANQGSEA. V shed 5 bases and J shed 1 base, with 21 bases lying between them. The length of the CDR3 is 17 residues. CDR3 protein: CSVSGSEGSFSYNEQFF. CDR3 DNA: TGCAGCGTTTCGGGGTCTGAGGGATCGTTTTCCTACAATGAGCAGTTCTTC.

In this sample, this clonotype turned up many times. The chain uses TRBV7-2 and TRBJ1-4, with 8 nucleotides matching TRBD1. CDR1 is SGHTA and CDR2 is FQGNSA in the germline V gene. The CDR3 sequence is 16 residues long. V dropped 3 bases and J dropped 10; count of bases not matched to a gene: 13. CDR3 bases: TGTGCCAGCAGCTTGGCAGGGGGCACCGAAGTAGGAAAACTGTTTTTT. This sequence encodes CASSLAGGTEVGKLFF.

This clonotype has just a few counts. The chain links TRBV15 to TRBJ1-4, with TRBD1 as a possible D gene (5 bases). The CDR3 length is 16 residues. The V gene's germline CDR1 is LNHNV and CDR2 YYDKDF (reference sequence). The V gene lost 3 bases and the J gene lost 2 bases, with 13 bases spanning the gap. CDR3 sequence: CATSSGEGITNEKLFF. DNA of the CDR3: TGTGCCACCAGCAGTGGCGAGGGGATTACTAATGAAAAACTGTTTTTT.

This clonotype was counted only a few times. The V gene is TRBV4-3, the J gene TRBJ2-7; 7 bases agree with TRBD2. With V trimmed by 1 base and J by 7 bases, 4 bases remained unmatched. This CDR3 region has 13 residues. Per germline, CDR1 LGHNA and CDR2 YSLEER. The CDR3 region is CASSQGGEGEQYF. DNA for the CDR3: TGCGCCAGCAGCCAAGGAGGGGAGGGAGAGCAGTACTTC.

This clonotype was detected a few times. The CDR3 loop is CASRRRLAGNTGELFF. The CDR3 DNA reads TGTGCCAGCAGGAGACGACTAGCGGGTAACACCGGGGAGCTGTTTTTT. The genes are TRBV6-5 and TRBJ2-2; 10 bases are shared with TRBD2. The germline V gene has CDR1 MNHEY and CDR2 SVGAGI. The trim removed 6 bases at V and 2 bases at J, leaving 6 bases unmatched. The CDR3 has 16 residues.

In this sample, this clonotype turned up many times. The chain carries TRBV7-6 and TRBJ2-1; D possibly corresponds to TRBD1 (7 bases). The germline V gene has CDR1 SGHVS and CDR2 FNYEAQ. Deletions cut 5 bases from V and 6 bases from J, with 14 bases between. The CDR3 has 14 residues. The DNA of the CDR3 is TGTGCCAGCAGCGCCAGACAGGGAGGCAATGAGCAGTTCTTC. The encoded protein is CASSARQGGNEQFF.

This clonotype was found a few times. The V call is TRBV20-1, the J call TRBJ2-1; TRBD2 agrees at 11 bases. Germline V gene lookup returns CDR1 DFQATT and CDR2 SNEGSKA (reference sequence). The V and J ends lost 3 bases and 8 bases, in that order; junction bases with no gene match: 15. The CDR3 is 17 residues long. Here the CDR3 reads CSARRLAGGENNDEQFF. The CDR3 bases are TGCAGTGCTAGGCGTCTAGCGGGGGGAGAAAATAACGATGAGCAGTTCTTC.

This clonotype occurred a few times. The rearrangement uses TRBV12-3 or TRBV12-4 and TRBJ1-1; D possibly corresponds to TRBD1 (5 bases). The CDR3 contains 15 residues. Between the trimmed V and J ends, which lost 3 bases and 2 bases, there was a span of 13 bases. The CDR3 here is CASSLGDFINTEAFF. CDR3 bases: TGTGCCAGCAGTTTGGGGGACTTCATAAACACTGAAGCTTTCTTT.